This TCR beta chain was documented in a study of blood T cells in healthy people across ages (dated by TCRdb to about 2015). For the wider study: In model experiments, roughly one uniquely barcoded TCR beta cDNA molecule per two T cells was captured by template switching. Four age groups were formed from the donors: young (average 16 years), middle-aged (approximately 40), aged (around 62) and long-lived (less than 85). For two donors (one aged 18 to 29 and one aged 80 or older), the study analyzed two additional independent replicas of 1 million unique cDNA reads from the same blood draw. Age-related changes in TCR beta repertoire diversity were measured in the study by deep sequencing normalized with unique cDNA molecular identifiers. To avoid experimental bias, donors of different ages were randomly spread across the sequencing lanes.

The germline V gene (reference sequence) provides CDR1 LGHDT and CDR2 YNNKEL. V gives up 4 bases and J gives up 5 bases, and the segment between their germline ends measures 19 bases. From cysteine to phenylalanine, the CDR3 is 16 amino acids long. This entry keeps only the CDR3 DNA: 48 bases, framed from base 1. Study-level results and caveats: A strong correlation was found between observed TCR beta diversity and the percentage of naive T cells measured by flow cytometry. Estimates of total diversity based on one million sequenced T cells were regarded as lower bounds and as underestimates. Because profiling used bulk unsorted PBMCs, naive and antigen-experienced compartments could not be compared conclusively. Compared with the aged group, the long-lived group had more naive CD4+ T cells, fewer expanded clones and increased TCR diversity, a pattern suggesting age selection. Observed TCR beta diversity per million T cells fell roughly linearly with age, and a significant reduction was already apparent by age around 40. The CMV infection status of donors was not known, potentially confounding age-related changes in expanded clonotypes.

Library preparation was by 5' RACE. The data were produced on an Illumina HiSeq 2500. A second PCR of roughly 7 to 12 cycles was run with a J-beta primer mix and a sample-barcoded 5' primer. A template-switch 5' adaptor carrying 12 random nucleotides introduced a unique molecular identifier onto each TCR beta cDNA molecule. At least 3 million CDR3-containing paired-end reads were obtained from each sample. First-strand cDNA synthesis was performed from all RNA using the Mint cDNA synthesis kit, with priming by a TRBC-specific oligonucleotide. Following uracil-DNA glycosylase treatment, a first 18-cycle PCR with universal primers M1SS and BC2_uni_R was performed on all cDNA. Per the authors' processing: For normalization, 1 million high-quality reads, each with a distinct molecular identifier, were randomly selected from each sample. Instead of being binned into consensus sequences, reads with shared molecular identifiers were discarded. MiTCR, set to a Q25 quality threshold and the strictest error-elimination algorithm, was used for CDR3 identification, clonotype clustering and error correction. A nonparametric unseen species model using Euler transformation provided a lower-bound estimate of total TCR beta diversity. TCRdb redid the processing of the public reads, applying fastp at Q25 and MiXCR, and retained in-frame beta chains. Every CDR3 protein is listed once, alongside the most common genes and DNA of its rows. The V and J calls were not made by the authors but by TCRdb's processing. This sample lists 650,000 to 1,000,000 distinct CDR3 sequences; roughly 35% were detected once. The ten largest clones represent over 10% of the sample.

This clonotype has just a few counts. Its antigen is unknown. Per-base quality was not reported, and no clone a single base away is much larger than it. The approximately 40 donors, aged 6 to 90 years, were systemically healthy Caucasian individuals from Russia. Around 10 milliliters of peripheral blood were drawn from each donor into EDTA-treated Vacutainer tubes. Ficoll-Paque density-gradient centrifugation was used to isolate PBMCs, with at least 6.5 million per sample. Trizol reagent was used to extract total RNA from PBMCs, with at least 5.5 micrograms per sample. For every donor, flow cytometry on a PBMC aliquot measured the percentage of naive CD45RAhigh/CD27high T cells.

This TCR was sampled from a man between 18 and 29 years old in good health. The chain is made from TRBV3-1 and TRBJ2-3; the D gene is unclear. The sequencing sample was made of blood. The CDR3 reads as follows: CASSLPSYSFQDTQYF. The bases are TGTGCCAGCAGCCTCCCCTCTTACAGTTTTCAAGATACGCAGTATTTT.